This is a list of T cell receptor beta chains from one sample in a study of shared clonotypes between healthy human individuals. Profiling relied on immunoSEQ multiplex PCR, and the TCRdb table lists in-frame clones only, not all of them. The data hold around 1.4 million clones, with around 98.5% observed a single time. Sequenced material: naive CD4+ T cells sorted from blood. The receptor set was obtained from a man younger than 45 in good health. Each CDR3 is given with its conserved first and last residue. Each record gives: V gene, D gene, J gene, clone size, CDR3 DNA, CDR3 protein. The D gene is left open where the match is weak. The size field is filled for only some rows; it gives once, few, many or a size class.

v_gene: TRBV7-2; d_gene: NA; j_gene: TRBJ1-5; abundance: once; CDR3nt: TGTGCCAGCAGCAATCAGGGCGGCAGCAATCAGCCCCAGCATTTT; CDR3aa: CASSNQGGSNQPQHF
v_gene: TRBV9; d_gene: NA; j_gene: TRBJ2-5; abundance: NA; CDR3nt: TGTGCCAGCAGCGTAGAAGGAGAGACCCAGTACTTC; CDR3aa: CASSVEGETQYF
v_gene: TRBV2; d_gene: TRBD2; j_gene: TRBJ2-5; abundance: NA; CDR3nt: TGTGCCAGCAGTAAACTAGCGGGAGGGCCCCGGGAGACCCAGTACTTC; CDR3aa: CASSKLAGGPRETQYF
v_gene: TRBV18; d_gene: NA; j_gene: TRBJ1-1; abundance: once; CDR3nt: TGTGCCAGCTCACCGAAGGAATTGGGGGGCACTGAAGCTTTCTTT; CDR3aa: CASSPKELGGTEAFF
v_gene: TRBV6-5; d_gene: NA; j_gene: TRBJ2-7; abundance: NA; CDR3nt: TGTGCCAGCAGTTACGCGGGTTCGGGCGAGCAGTACTTC; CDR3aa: CASSYAGSGEQYF
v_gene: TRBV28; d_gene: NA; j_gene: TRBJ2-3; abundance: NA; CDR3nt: TGTGCCAGCAGTTTGGAGTTAGCGGCTAGCACAGATACGCAGTATTTT; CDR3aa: CASSLELAASTDTQYF
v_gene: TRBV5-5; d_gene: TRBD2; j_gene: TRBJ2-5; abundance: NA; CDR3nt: TGTGCCAGCAGCACCGGACTAGCGGGAGGGATACAAGAGACCCAGTACTTC; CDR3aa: CASSTGLAGGIQETQYF
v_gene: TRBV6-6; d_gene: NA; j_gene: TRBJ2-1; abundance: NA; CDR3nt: TGTGCCAGCAGTTCTCCCTGGCTCACGGGAAACAATGAGCAGTTCTTC; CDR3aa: CASSSPWLTGNNEQFF
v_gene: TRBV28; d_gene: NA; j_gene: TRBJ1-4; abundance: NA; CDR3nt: TGTGCCAGCACCCTGACAGCGGGGCGTGAAAAACTGTTTTTT; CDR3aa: CASTLTAGREKLFF
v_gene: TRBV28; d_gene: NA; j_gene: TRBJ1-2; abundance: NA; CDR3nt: TGTGCCAGCAAAGGGTTTGCGGGTGGCTACACCTTC; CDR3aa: CASKGFAGGYTF
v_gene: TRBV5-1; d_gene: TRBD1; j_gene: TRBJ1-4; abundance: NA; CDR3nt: TGCGCCAGCAGCTTGGCCGGCCAGGGGGGTAATGAAAAACTGTTTTTT; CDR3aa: CASSLAGQGGNEKLFF
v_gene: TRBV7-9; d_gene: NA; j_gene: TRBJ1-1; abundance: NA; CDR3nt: TGTGCCAGCAGCTTAGCCCCTCAGGGTTATAGCACTGAAGCTTTCTTT; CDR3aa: CASSLAPQGYSTEAFF
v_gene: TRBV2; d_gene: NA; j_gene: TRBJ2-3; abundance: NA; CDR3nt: TGTGCCAGCAGTGGAGGAGATACGCAGTATTTT; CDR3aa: CASSGGDTQYF
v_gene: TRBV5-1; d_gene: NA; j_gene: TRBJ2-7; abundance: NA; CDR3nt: TGCGCCAGCAGCATTAAGGAAGCACCACCGCAGTACTTC; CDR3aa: CASSIKEAPPQYF
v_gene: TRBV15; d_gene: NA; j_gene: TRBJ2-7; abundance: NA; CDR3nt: TGTGCCACCAGCAGAGACCGCAGGGCGACCTACGAGCAGTACTTC; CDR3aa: CATSRDRRATYEQYF
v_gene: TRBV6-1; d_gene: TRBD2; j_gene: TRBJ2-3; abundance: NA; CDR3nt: TGTGCCAGCAGTGAATTAGCGGGACTCACAGATACGCAGTATTTT; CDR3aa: CASSELAGLTDTQYF
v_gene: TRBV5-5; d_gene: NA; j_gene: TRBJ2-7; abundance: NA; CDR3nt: TGTGCCAGCAGCTTTCCCCGGACGTCCATCTACGAGCAGTACTTC; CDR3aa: CASSFPRTSIYEQYF
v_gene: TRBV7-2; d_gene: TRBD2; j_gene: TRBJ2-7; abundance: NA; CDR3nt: TGTGCCAGCAGCTTAGTGGCTAGCGGGAGTAGTTCGTCCTACGAGCAGTACTTC; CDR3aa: CASSLVASGSSSSYEQYF
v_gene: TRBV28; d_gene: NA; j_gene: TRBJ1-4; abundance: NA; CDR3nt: TGTGCCAGCAGTTTATTGCCCCCGGGGCGCAATAATGAAAAACTGTTTTTT; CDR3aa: CASSLLPPGRNNEKLFF
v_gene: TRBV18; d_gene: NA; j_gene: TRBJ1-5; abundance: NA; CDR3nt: TGTGCCAGCTCACCGGCGGCTCCTCGTCAGCCCCAGCATTTT; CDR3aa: CASSPAAPRQPQHF
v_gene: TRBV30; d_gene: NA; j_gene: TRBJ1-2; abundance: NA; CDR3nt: TGTGCCTGGAGTGTAGGGGGGTACTATGGCTACACCTTC; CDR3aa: CAWSVGGYYGYTF
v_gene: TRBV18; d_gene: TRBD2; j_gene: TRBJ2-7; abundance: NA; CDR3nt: TGTGCCAGCTCACCATCCAAGGGACTAGTGGGTTTTAAGTATGGGCAGTACTTC; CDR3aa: CASSPSKGLVGFKYGQYF
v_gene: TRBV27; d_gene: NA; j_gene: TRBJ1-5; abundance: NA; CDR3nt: TGTGCCAGCAGTTTCCGACAGGGCAATCAGCCCCAGCATTTT; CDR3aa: CASSFRQGNQPQHF
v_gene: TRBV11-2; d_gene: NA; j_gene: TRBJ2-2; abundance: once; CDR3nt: TGTGCCAGCACCCTACGGACCCCAAACACCGGGGAGCTGTTTTTT; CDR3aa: CASTLRTPNTGELFF
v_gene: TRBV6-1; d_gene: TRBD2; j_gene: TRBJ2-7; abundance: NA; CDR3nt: TGTGCCAGCAGTGCCGGACTAGCGGTTTATCTCTACGAGCAGTACTTC; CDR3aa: CASSAGLAVYLYEQYF
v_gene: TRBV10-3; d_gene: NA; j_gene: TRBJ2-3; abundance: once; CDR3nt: TGTGCCATCAGTCCACTTGGGACTGGAGGAGGTGTTACGCAGTATTTT; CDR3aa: CAISPLGTGGGVTQYF
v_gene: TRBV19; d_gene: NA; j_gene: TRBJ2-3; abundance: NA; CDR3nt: TGTGCCAGTAGTATCGTGGAGCGGAGAAGCACAGATACGCAGTATTTT; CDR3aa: CASSIVERRSTDTQYF
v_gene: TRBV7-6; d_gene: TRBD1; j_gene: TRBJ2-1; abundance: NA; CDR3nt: TGTGCCAGCAGCTTCCTACGGGACAGGGCATACAATGAGCAGTTCTTC; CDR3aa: CASSFLRDRAYNEQFF
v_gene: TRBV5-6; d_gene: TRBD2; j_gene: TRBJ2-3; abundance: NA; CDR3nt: TGTGCCAGCAGCTCCGGGACTAGCGGACAGGGGGATACGCAGTATTTT; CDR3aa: CASSSGTSGQGDTQYF
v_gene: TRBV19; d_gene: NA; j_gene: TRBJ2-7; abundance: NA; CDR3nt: TGTGCCAGTAGTGAGTCCGGGACGCCGATTTCCTACGAGCAGTACTTC; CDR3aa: CASSESGTPISYEQYF
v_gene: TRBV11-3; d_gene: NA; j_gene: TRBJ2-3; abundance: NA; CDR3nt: TGTGCCAGCAGCTCGGGCGTTACAGATACGCAGTATTTT; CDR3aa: CASSSGVTDTQYF
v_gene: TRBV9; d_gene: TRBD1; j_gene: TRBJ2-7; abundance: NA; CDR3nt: TGTGCCAGCAGCGTAGGGACAGGAGCCTACGAGCAGTACTTC; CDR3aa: CASSVGTGAYEQYF
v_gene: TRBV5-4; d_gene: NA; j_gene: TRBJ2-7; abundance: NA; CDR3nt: TGTGCCAGCAGCTTGCCAGGGAACTACGAGCAGTACTTC; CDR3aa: CASSLPGNYEQYF
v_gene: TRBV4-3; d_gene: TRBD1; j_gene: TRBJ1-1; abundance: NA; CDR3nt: TGCGCCAGCAGCCGCGGGACAGCGGGGGTGTCTGAAGCTTTCTTT; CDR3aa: CASSRGTAGVSEAFF
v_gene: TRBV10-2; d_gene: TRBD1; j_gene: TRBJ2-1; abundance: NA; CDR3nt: TGCGCCAGCAGTCTCCGGGACAGGGGGCTAGCGGGAGTTGGTGAGCAGTTCTTC; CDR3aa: CASSLRDRGLAGVGEQFF
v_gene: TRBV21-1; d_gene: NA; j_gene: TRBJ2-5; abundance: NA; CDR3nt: TGTGCCAGCGGAAAGCGGACCGACCTAAAGGAGGGCCAAGAGACCCAGTACTTC; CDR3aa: CASGKRTDLKEGQETQYF
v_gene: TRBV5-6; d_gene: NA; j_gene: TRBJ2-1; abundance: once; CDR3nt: TGTGCCAGCAGCTTCTTTCGTCTGTTAGCGGCGTACAATGAGCAGTTCTTC; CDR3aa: CASSFFRLLAAYNEQFF
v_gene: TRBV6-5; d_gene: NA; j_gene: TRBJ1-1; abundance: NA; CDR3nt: TGTGCCAGCGGAGGGAGGGCTGAAGCTTTCTTT; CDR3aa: CASGGRAEAFF
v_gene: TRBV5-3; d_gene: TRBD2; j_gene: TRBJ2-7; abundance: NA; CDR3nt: TGTGCCAGAAGCTTGGCGCTCTGGCGGGGGTGGCAGTACTTC; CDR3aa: CARSLALWRGWQYF
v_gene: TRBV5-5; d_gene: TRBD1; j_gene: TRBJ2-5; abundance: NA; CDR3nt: TGTGCCAGCACCGGGACAGCCCAAGAGACCCAGTACTTC; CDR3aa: CASTGTAQETQYF
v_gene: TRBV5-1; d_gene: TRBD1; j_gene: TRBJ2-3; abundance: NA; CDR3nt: TGCGCCAGCAGCTTGACAGGGGCGACTACAGATACGCAGTATTTT; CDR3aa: CASSLTGATTDTQYF
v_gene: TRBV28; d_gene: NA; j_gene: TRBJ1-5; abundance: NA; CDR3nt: TGTGCCAGCATGAAGGGCAGGGGCTATCATCAGCCCCAGCATTTT; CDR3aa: CASMKGRGYHQPQHF
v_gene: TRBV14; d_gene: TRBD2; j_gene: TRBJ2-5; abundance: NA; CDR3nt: TGTGCCAGCAGCCAACGGACTAGCGGGAGTGGCCCGGAGACCCAGTACTTC; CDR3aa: CASSQRTSGSGPETQYF
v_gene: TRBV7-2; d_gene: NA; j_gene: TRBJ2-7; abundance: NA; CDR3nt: TGTGCCAGCAGCTTAGCATTCTCCTACGAGCAGTACTTC; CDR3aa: CASSLAFSYEQYF
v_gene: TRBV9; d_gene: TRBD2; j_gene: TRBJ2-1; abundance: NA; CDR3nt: TGTGCCAGCAGCGCCGGACTAGCGGGATCATACAATGAGCAGTTCTTC; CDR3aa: CASSAGLAGSYNEQFF
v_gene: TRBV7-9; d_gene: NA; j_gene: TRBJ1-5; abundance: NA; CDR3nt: TGTGCCAGCAGCTTGGAAGGGATTAATCAGCCCCAGCATTTT; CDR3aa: CASSLEGINQPQHF
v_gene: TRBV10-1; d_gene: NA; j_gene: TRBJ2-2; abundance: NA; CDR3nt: TGCGCCAGCAGTCCAGGGGATGGGACCGGGGAGCTGTTTTTT; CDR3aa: CASSPGDGTGELFF
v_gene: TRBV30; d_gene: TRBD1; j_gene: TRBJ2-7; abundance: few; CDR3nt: TGTGCCTGGAGTGTATGGGACAGGGGTCGGGAGCAGTACTTC; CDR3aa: CAWSVWDRGREQYF